This TCR beta chain came from a study of blood T cells in healthy people across ages. Broader study findings: Per million T cells, the diversity of TCR beta decreased roughly linearly as age advanced.

Through a sample-barcoded 5' primer and a J-beta primer mix, a second PCR was run for roughly 7 to 11 cycles. Each cDNA molecule, via a template-switch adaptor with 12 random nucleotides, was tagged. There were at least 2.5 million CDR3-containing paired-end reads obtained from each sample. TCRdb independently ran MiXCR on the 5' RACE reads; one entry per CDR3 protein. The table includes hundreds of thousands of distinct CDR3 sequences, 25% to 30% detected once. On this clonotype: No antigen is known for it.

The CDR3 has 15 amino acids. V lost 5 bases and J 6 bases, leaving 18 bases between the germline ends. CDR1 is SNHLY and CDR2 is FYNNEI in the germline V gene. Sequences were obtained from blood. V gene TRBV2 combines with J gene TRBJ2-3, with a tentative D call TRBD1 (6 bases). The sequence derives from a woman of 80 years or more in good health. CDR3 nucleotides: TGTGCCAGCAGTTCCAGGGGCCTGAGATCGGATACGCAGTATTTT. Its protein product is CASSSRGLRSDTQYF.